This T cell receptor beta chain was captured in a study of shared clonotypes between healthy human individuals. Across the study: For every donor, three CD4 naive, three CD4 memory, two CD8 naive and one CD8 memory plates were used. Study-wide results and limits: Large sequencing depth failed to make sorted-subset sequencing complete, rarefaction showed. Investigators expected sequencing depth to affect clonotype sharing among donors.

On this clone: Its antigen is still unknown.

Subsets obtained from CD4+ cells comprised CD45RA+ naive and CD45RA-negative memory cells. Measured with immunoSEQ multiplex PCR; TCRdb has only the in-frame clones, and not every one. The data contain 180,000 or so clones, roughly 93% of them singletons. Deletions cut 7 bases from V and 2 bases from J, with 17 bases between. The CDR3 has 15 amino acids. Looked up from germline, CDR1 is SNHLY and CDR2 is FYNNEI. The source is a woman in her twenties or thirties in good health. The sample taken for sequencing was naive CD4+ T cells sorted from blood. Subset here: CD45RA+ positively selected. The chain is built from TRBV2 and TRBJ2-5, with D perhaps being TRBD1 or TRBD2 (6 bases each). CDR3 sequence: CASTEGGLPQETQYF. The CDR3 DNA reads TGTGCCAGCACCGAGGGGGGACTCCCACAAGAGACCCAGTACTTC.